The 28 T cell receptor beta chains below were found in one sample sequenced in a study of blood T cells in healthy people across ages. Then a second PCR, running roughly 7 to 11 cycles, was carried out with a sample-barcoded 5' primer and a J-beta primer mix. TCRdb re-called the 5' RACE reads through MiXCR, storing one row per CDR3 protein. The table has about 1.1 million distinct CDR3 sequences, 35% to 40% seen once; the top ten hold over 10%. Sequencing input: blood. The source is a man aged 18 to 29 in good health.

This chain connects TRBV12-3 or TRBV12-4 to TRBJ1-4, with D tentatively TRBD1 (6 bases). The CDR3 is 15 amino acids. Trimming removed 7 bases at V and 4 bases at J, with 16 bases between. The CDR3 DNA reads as TGTGCCAGCATACGCACAGGGTCGGGTAATGAAAAACTGTTTTTT. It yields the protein CASIRTGSGNEKLFF.

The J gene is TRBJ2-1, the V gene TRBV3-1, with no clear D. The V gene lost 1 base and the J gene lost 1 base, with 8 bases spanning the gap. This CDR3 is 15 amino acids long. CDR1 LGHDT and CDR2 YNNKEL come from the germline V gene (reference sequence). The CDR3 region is CASSQAVGSYNEQFF. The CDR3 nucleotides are TGTGCCAGCAGCCAAGCAGTAGGGTCCTACAATGAGCAGTTCTTC.

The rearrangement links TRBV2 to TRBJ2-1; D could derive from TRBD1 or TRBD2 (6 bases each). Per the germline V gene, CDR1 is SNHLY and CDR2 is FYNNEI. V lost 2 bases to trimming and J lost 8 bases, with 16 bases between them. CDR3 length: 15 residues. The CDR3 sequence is CASSENLRGAYEQFF. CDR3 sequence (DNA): TGTGCCAGCAGTGAAAACTTAAGGGGGGCGTATGAGCAGTTCTTC.

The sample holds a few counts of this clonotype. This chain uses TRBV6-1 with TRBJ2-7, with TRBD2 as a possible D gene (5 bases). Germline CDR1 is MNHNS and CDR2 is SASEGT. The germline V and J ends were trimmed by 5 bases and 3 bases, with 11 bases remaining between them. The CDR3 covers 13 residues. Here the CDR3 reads CASSRGQIYEQYF. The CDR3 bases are TGTGCCAGCAGTCGCGGGCAAATCTACGAGCAGTACTTC.

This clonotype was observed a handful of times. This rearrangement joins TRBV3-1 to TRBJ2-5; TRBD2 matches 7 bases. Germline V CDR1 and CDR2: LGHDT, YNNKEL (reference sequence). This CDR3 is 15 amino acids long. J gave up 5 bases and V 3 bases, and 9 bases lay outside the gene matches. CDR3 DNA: TGTGCCAGCAGCCACCGCGGGGGACTTCGCGAGACCCAGTACTTC. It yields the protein CASSHRGGLRETQYF.

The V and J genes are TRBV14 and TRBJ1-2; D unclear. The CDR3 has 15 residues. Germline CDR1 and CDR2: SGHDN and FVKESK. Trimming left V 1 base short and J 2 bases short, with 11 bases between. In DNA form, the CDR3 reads TGTGCCAGCAGCCAAGTGGACCGACAAAACTATGGCTACACCTTC. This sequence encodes CASSQVDRQNYGYTF. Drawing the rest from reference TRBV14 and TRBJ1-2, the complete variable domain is EAGVTQFPSHSVIEKGQTVTLRCDPISGHDNLYWYRRVMGKEIKFLLHFVKESKQDESGMPNNRFLAERTGGTYSTLKVQPAELEDSGVYFCASSQVDRQNYGYTFGSGTRLTVV.

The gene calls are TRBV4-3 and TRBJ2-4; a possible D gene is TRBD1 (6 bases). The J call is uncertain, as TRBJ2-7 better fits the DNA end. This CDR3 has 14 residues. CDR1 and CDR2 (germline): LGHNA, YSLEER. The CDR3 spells CASSHDGQSYEQYF. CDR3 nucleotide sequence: TGCGCCAGCAGCCACGATGGACAGTCCTACGAGCAGTACTTC.

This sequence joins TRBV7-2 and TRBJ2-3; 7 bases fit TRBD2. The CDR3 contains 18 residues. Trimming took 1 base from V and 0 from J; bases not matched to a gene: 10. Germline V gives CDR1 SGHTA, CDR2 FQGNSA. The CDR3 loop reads CASSLVPRWGGSTDTQYF. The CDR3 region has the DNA TGTGCCAGCAGCTTAGTTCCCCGTTGGGGGGGAAGCACAGATACGCAGTATTTT.

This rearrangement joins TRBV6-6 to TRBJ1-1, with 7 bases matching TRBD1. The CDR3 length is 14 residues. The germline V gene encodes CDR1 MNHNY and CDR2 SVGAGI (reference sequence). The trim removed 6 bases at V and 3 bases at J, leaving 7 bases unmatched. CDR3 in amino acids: CASSPGTDDTEAFF. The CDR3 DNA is TGTGCCAGCAGCCCCGGGACAGACGACACTGAAGCTTTCTTT.

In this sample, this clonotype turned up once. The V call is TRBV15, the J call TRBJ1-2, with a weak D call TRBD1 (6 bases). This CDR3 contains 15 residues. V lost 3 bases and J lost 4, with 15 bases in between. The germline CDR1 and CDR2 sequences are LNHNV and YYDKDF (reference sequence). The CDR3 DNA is TGTGCCACCAGCAGGGATCAGGGGTTCCTCTATGGCTACACCTTC. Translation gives CATSRDQGFLYGYTF.

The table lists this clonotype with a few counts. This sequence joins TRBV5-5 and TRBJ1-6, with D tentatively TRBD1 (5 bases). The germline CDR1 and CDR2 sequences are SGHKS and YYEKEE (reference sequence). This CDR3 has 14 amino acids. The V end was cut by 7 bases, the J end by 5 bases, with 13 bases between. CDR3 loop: CASLRTLNNSPLHF. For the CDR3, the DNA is TGTGCCAGCCTACGGACATTGAATAATTCACCCCTCCACTTT.

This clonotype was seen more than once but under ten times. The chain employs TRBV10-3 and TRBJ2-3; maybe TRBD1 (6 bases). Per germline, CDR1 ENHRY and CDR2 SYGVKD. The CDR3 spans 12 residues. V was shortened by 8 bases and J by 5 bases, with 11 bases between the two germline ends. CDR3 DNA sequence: TGTGCCATCCGGACAGTAAAAGATACGCAGTATTTT. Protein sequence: CAIRTVKDTQYF.

The CDR3 region is CASSQYTGQGAKNIQYF. The CDR3 DNA is TGCGCCAGCAGCCAATACACAGGGCAGGGGGCCAAAAACATTCAGTACTTC. The chain couples TRBV4-3 to TRBJ2-4, with D possibly matching TRBD1 (6 bases). From germline, CDR1 is LGHNA and CDR2 YSLEER. V gave up 2 bases and J gave up 1 base, with 15 bases separating them. The CDR3 is 17 residues long.

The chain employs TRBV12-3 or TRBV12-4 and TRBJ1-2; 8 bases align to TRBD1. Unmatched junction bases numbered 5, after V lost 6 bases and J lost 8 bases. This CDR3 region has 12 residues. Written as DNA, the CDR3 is TGTGCCAGCAGGGGCAGGGGGCAAGGCTACACCTTC. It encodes CASRGRGQGYTF.

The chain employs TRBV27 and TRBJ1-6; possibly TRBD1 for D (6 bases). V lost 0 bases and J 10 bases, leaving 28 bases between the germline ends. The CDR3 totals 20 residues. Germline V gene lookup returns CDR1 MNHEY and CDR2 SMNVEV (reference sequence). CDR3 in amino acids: CASSLSPPGGTLWALSPLHF. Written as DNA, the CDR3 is TGTGCCAGCAGTTTATCTCCCCCCGGGGGGACACTATGGGCCCTCTCACCCCTCCACTTT.

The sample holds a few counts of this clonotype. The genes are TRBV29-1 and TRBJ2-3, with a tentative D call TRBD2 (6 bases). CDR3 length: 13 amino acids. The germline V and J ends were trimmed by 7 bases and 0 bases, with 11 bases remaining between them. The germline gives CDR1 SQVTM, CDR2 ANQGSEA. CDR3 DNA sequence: TGCAGCGCCGGGACTCTAAGCACAGATACGCAGTATTTT. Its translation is CSAGTLSTDTQYF.

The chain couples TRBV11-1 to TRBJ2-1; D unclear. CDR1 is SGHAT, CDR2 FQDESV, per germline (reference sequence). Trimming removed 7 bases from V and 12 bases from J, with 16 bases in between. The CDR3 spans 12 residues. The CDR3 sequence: CASNPYYKGQFF. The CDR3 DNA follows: TGTGCCAGCAACCCTTATTACAAGGGGCAGTTCTTC.

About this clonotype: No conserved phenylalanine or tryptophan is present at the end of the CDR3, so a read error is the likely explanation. This chain's CDR3 is CSASSYREGPYGYTI. The CDR3 nucleotides are TGCAGCGCGTCTTCTTACAGGGAAGGCCCCTATGGCTACACCATC. The rearrangement joins TRBV29-1 to TRBJ1-2, with D perhaps TRBD1 (6 bases). The V and J ends lost 7 bases and 4 bases respectively, with 22 bases between them. Germline CDR1 reads SQVTM; CDR2 reads ANQGSEA. The CDR3 is 15 residues long.

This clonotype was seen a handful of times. Here the CDR3 DNA reads TGTGCCAGCAGCCAAGATAAAGGGTTTTACCAAGAGACCCAGTACTTC. Amino acid sequence: CASSQDKGFYQETQYF. V usage is TRBV4-2 and J usage is TRBJ2-5; D is undetermined. V was cut by 0 bases and J by 0 bases, with 11 bases left in between. CDR3 length: 16 amino acids. The germline V gene has CDR1 LGHNA and CDR2 YNFKEQ.

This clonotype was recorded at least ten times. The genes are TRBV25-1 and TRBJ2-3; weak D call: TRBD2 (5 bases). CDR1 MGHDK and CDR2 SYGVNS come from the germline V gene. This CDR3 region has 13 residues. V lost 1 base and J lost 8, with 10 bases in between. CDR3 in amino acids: CASSELRVGTQYF. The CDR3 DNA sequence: TGTGCCAGCAGTGAATTGCGGGTGGGTACGCAGTATTTT. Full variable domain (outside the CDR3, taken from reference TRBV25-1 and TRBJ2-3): EADIYQTPRYLVIGTGKKITLECSQTMGHDKMYWYQQDPGMELHLIHYSYGVNSTEKGDLSSESTVSRIRTEHFPLTLESARPSHTSQYLCASSELRVGTQYFGPGTRLTVL.

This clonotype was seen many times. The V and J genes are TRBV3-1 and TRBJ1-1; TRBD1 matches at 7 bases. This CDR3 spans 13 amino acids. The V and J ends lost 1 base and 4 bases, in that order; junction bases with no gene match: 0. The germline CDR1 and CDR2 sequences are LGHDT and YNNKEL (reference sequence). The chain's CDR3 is CASSQAGGTEAFF. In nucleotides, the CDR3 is TGTGCCAGCAGCCAAGCAGGGGGCACTGAAGCTTTCTTT. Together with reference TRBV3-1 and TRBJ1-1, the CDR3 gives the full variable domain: DTAVSQTPKYLVTQMGNDKSIKCEQNLGHDTMYWYKQDSKKFLKIMFSYNNKELIINETVPNRFSPKSPDKAHLNLHINSLELGDSAVYFCASSQAGGTEAFFGQGTRLTVV.

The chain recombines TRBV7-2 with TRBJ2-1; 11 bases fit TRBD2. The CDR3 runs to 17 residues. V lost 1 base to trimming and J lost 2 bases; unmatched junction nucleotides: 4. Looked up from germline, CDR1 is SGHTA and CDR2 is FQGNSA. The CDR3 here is CASSLVSGGETYNEQFF. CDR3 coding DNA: TGTGCCAGCAGCTTAGTTAGCGGGGGGGAGACCTACAATGAGCAGTTCTTC.

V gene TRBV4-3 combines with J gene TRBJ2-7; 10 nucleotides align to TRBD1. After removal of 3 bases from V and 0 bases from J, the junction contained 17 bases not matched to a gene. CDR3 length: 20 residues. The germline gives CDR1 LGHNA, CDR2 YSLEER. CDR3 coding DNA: TGCGCCAGCAGCCACAGTGCCGGGACAGGGGCCTCTATCCTCTCCTACGAGCAGTACTTC. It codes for CASSHSAGTGASILSYEQYF.

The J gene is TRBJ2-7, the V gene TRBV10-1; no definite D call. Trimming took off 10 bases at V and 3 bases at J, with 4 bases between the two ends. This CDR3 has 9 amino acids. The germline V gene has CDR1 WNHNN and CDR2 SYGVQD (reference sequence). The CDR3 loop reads CATYYEQYF. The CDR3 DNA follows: TGCGCCACCTACTACGAGCAGTACTTC.

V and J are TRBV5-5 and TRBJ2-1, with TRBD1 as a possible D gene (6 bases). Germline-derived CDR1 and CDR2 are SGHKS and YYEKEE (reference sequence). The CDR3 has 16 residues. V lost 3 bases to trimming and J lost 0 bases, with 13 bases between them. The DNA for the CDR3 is TGTGCCAGCAGCTCGCCCGCGGACAGCTCCTACAATGAGCAGTTCTTC. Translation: CASSSPADSSYNEQFF.

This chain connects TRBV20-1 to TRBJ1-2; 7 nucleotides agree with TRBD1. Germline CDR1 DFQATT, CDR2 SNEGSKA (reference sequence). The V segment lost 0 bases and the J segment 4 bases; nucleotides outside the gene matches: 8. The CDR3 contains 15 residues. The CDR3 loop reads CSARDSSQGVYGYTF. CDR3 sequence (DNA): TGCAGTGCTAGAGACTCCTCCCAGGGGGTCTATGGCTACACCTTC.

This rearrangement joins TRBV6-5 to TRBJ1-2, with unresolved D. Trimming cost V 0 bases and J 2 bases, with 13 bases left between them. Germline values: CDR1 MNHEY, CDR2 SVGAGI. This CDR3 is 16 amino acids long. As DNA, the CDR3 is TGTGCCAGCAGTTACTCGAAACCCTCACGGAACTATGGCTACACCTTC. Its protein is CASSYSKPSRNYGYTF.

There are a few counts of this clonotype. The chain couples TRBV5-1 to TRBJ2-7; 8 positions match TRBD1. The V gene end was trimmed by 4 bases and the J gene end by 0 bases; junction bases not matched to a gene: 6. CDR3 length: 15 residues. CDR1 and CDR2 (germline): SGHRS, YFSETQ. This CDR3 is CASSPRDRNSYEQYF. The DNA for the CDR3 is TGCGCCAGCAGCCCGAGGGACAGGAACTCCTACGAGCAGTACTTC.